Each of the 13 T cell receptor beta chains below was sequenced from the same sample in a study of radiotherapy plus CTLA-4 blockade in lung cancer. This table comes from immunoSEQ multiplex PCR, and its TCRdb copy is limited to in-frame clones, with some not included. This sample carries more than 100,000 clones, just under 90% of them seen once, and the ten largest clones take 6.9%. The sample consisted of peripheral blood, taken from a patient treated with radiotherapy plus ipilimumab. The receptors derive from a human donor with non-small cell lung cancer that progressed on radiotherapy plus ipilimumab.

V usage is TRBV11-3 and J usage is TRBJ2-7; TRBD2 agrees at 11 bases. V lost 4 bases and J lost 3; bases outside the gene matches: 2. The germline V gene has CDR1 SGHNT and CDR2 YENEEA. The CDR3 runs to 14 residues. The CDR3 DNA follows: TGTGCCAGCAGCTCCGGGACTAGCGGCTACGAGCAGTACTTC. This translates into CASSSGTSGYEQYF.

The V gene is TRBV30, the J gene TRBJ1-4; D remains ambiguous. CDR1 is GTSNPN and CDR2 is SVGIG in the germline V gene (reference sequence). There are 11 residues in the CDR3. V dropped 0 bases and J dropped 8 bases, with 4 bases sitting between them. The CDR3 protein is CAWSVTEKLFF. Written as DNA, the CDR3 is TGTGCCTGGAGTGTAACGGAAAAACTGTTTTTT. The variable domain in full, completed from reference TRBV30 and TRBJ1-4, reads SQTIHQWPATLVQPVGSPLSLECTVEGTSNPNLYWYRQAAGRGLQLLFYSVGIGQISSEVPQNLSASRPQDRQFILSSKKLLLSDSGFYLCAWSVTEKLFFGSGTQLSVL.

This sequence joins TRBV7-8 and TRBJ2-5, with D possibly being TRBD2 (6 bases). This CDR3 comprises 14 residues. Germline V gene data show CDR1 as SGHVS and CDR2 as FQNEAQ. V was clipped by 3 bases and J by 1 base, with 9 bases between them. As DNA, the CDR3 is TGTGCCAGCAGCTTTACTAGCAGCCAAGAGACCCAGTACTTC. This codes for CASSFTSSQETQYF. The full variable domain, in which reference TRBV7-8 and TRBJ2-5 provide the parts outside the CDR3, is GAGVSQSPRYKVAKRGQDVALRCDPISGHVSLFWYQQALGQGPEFLTYFQNEAQLDKSGLPSDRFFAERPEGSVSTLKIQRTQQEDSAVYLCASSFTSSQETQYFGPGTRLLVL.

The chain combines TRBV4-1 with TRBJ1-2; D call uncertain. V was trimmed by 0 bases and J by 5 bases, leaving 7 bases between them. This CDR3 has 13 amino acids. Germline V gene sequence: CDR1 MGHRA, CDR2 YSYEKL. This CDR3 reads CASSQETLYGYTF. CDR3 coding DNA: TGCGCCAGCAGCCAAGAGACTTTATATGGCTACACCTTC.

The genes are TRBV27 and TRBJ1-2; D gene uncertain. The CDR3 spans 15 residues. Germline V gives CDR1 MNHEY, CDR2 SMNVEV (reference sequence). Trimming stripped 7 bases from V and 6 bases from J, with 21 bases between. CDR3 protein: CASKVWSGRMDGYTF. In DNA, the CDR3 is TGTGCCAGCAAGGTCTGGAGCGGCAGGATGGATGGCTACACCTTC.

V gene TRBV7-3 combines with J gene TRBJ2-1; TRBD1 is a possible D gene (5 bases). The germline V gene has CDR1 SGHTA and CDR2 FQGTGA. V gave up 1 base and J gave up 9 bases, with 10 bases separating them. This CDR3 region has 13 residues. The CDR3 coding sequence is TGTGCCAGCAGCTTAAGTTCCAGGGCTGAGCAGTTCTTC. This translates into CASSLSSRAEQFF.

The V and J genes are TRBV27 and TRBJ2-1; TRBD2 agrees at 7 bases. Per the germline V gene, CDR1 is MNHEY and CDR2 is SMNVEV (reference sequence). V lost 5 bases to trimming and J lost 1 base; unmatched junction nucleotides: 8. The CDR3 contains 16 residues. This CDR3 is CASSLLGLGSYNEQFF. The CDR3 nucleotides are TGTGCCAGCAGTCTACTAGGACTAGGGTCCTACAATGAGCAGTTCTTC.

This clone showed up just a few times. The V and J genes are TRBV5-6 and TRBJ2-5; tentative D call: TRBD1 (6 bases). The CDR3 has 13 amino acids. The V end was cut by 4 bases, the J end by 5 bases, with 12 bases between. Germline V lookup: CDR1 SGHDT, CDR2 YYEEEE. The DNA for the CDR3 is TGTGCCAGCAGCCCCAGGGGCGGGGAGACCCAGTACTTC. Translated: CASSPRGGETQYF.

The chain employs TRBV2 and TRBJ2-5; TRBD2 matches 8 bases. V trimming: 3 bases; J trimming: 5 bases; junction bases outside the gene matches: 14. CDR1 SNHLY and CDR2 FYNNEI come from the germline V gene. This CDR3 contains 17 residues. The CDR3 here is CASSDPSGRRGSETQYF. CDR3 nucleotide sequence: TGTGCCAGCAGTGACCCCAGCGGGAGAAGAGGATCGGAGACCCAGTACTTC.

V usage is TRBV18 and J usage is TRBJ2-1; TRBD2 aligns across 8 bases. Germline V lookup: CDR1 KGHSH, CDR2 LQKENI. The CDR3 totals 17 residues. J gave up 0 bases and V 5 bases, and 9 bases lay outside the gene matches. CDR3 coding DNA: TGTGCCAGCTCATTCAGCGGGAGTGGGATCTCCTACAATGAGCAGTTCTTC. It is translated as CASSFSGSGISYNEQFF.

The CDR3, as DNA: TGTGCCAGCAGCTTTGTACAAGCGAGCGAGCAGTACTTC. Its translation is CASSFVQASEQYF. The chain is built from TRBV7-2 and TRBJ2-7; D not resolved. CDR1 SGHTA and CDR2 FQGNSA come from the germline V gene. The CDR3 has 13 residues. V dropped 3 bases and J dropped 6 bases, with 12 bases sitting between them.

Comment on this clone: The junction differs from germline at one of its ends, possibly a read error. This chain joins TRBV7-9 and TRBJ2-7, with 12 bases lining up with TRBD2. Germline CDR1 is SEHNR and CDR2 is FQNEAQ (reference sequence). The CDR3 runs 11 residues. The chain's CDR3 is CASSSTSGRSF. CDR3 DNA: TGTGCCAGCAGCTCGACTAGCGGGAGATCTTTC.

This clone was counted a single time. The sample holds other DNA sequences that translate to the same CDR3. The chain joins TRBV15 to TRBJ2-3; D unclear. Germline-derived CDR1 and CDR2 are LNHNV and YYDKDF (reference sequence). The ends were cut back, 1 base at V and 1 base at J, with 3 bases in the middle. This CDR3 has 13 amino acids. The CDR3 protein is CATSRGGTDTQYF. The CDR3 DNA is TGTGCCACCAGCAGAGGGGGCACAGATACGCAGTATTTT.